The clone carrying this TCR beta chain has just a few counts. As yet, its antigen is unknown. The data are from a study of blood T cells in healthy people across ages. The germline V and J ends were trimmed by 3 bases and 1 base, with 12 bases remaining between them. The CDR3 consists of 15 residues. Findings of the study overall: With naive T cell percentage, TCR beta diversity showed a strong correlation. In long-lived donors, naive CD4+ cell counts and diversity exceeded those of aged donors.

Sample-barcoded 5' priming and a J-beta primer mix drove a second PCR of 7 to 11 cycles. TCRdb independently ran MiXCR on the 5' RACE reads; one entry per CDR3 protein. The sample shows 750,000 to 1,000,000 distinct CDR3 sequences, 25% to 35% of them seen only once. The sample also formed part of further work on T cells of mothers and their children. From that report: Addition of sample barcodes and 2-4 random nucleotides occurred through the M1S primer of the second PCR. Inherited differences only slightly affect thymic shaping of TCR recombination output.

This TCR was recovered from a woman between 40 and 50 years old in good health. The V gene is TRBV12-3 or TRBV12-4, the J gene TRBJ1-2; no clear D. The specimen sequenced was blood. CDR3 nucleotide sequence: TGTGCCAGCAGTTTTAGTTGGCTTGGTAACTATGGCTACACCTTC. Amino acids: CASSFSWLGNYGYTF.